The T cell receptor beta chain under discussion was sequenced for a study of blood T cell repertoires in COVID-19. Study at large: There were acute and convalescent COVID-19 samples, and they came from the United States, Italy and Spain. The analysed material was cDNA or gDNA that came from T cells, B-cell-depleted T cells, or PBMCs.

Study processing details: Reference gene primer amplification in the assay estimated nucleated cell counts. Assay used: immunoSEQ multiplex PCR; TCRdb lists only in-frame clones, some missing. V, J and clone size reflect that table, while D and trimming were determined from the DNA. The sample contains 210,000 or so clones, 70% to 90% of which appear only once. Germline V CDR1 and CDR2: MNHNS, SASEGT. Germline trimming cut 6 bases from V and 6 bases from J; bases unmatched to any gene: 16. This CDR3 has 16 amino acids. Recruits, aged about 18 to 89 years, lived in 25 or so US areas. The sample consisted of PBMCs or T cells enriched from blood (not recorded which). This clonotype was sampled from a man aged 25-45 years with acute COVID-19. This chain links TRBV6-1 with TRBJ2-7; 8 bases line up with TRBD2. CDR3 protein: CASREKPGTSFSEQYF. The CDR3 DNA follows: TGTGCCAGCAGGGAAAAACCCGGGACTAGTTTCTCCGAGCAGTACTTC.